This section outlines one TCR beta chain sequence together with its context. The sample comes from a study of blood T cell repertoires in COVID-19. Trimming left V 3 bases short and J 8 bases short, with 16 bases between. Germline CDR1 is LGHDT and CDR2 is YNNKEL (reference sequence). This CDR3 contains 14 residues. While infection was still active, Seattle patients were enrolled and then followed longitudinally. Libraries were prepared by immunoSEQ multiplex PCR; TCRdb keeps only in-frame clonotypes and omits some of them. There are some 350,000 clones in the sample; 80% to 90% occur only once, and nearly 6.5% lies in the top ten.

The chain uses TRBV3-1 (or the pseudogene TRBV3-2) and TRBJ1-2; D call uncertain. This clonotype was sampled from a woman aged 45-65 years with COVID-19, enrolled during active disease. The sample comprised peripheral blood. CDR3: CASSQIEVLTGYTF. The DNA for the CDR3 is TGTGCCAGCAGCCAGATAGAAGTACTTACGGGCTACACCTTC.